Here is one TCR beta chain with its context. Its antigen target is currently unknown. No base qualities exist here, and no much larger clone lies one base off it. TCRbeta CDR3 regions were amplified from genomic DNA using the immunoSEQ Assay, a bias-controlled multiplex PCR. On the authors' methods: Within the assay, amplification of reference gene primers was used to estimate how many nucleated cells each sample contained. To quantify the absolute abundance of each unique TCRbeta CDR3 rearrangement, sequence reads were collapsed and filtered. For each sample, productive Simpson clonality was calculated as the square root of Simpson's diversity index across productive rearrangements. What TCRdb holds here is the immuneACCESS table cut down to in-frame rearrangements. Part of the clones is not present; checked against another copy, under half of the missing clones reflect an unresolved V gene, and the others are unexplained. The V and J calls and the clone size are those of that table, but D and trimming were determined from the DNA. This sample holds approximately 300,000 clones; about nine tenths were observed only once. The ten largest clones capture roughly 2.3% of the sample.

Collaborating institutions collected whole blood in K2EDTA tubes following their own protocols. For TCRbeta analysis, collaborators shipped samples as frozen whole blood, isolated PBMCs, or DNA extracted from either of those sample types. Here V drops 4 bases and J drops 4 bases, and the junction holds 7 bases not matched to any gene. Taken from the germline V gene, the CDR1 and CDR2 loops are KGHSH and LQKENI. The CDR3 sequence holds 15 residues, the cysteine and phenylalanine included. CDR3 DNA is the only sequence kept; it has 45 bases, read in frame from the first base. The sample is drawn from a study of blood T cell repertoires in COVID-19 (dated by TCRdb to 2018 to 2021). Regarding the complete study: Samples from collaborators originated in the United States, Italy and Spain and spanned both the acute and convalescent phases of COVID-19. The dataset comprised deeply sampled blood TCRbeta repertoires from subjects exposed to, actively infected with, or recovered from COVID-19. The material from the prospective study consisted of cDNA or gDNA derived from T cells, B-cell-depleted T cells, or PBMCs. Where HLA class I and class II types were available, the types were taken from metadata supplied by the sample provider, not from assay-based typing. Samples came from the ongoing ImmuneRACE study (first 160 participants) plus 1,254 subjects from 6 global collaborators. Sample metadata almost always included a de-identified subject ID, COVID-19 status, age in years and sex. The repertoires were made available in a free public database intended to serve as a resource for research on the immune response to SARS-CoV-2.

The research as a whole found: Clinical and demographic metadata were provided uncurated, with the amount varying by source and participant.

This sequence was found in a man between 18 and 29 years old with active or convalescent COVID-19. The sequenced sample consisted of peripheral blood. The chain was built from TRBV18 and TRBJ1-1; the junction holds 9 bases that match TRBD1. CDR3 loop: CASSQTGGGGTEAFF. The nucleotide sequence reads TGTGCCAGCTCACAGACAGGGGGTGGGGGCACTGAAGCTTTCTTT.